The next 5 T cell receptor beta chains were all read from a single sample in a study of vaccination and CD4 T cells after COVID-19. Treatment noted: roughly ten-day PBMC culture with coronavirus spike peptide pools or control peptides (ViraFEST assay). No antigen is known for these receptors. Sequencing of cultured CD4+ T cell DNA used the Oncomine TCR Beta short-read assay. TCRdb independently ran MiXCR on the PCR reads; one entry per CDR3 protein. The sample has around 15,000 distinct CDR3 sequences; about 53% are singletons. The input for sequencing was CD4+ T cells from blood, cultured in vitro, taken before SARS-CoV-2 vaccination. These receptors were taken from a human donor who had recovered from COVID-19.

This clonotype was seen only a few times. The chain links TRBV27 to TRBJ2-2; D is perhaps TRBD2 (5 bases). V shed 6 bases and J shed 6 bases, with 11 bases lying between them. The CDR3 runs 13 residues. Per germline, CDR1 MNHEY and CDR2 SMNVEV (reference sequence). The CDR3 spells CASRYSRAGELFF. CDR3 in DNA: TGTGCCAGCAGATATTCGCGGGCCGGGGAGCTGTTTTTT.

The V gene is TRBV6-1, the J gene TRBJ1-5; D not resolved. Per germline, CDR1 MNHNS and CDR2 SASEGT. V lost 1 base and J lost 4, with 5 bases in between. The CDR3 length is 13 residues. CDR3: CASSEVGNQPQHF. DNA of the CDR3: TGTGCCAGCAGTGAAGTGGGAAATCAGCCCCAGCATTTT.

This clonotype was detected once. The rearrangement links TRBV7-2 to TRBJ1-4; weak D call: TRBD1 (5 bases). The CDR3 loop spans 14 amino acids. V was clipped by 5 bases and J by 5 bases, with 12 bases between them. CDR1 and CDR2 (germline): SGHTA, FQGNSA. CDR3 nucleotide sequence: TGTGCCAGCAGCCCGGGGGGACGAAATGAAAAACTGTTTTTT. Translation: CASSPGGRNEKLFF.

This chain links TRBV20-1 with TRBJ2-3; D ambiguous. Between the trimmed V and J ends, which lost 0 bases and 6 bases, there was a span of 16 bases. From germline, CDR1 is DFQATT and CDR2 SNEGSKA (reference sequence). CDR3 length: 15 residues. The CDR3: CSARDPLEGKDTQYF. The CDR3 DNA is TGCAGTGCTAGAGATCCTCTGGAAGGGAAGGATACGCAGTATTTT.

This clonotype showed up just a few times. The V and J genes are TRBV19 and TRBJ1-5; D is uncertain. CDR3 length: 15 amino acids. Trimming left V 5 bases short and J 1 base short, with 12 bases between. From germline, CDR1 is LNHDA and CDR2 SQIVND (reference sequence). The CDR3 DNA reads TGTGCCAGTAGTCTGAGGGCGGGCAGCAATCAGCCCCAGCATTTT. Translating it yields CASSLRAGSNQPQHF.